At least ten counts were recorded for the clone carrying this T cell receptor beta chain. Its antigen is as yet unknown. This entry comes from a study of T cells in Graves' hyperthyroidism and ophthalmopathy. Study details: Peripheral blood draws took place at initial diagnosis, ahead of any treatment. Study-wide points: Most thyroid clonotypes expanded above 0.001 appeared in blood too.

Germline V lookup: CDR1 MNHEY, CDR2 SVGEGT. CDR3 size: 12 residues. Trimming took off 7 bases at V and 0 bases at J, with 7 bases between the two ends. Using RNA transcripts as the source, TCR beta CDR3 regions were amplified. Using the HTBI primer set, a first-round RT-PCR was run on the TCR CDR3. TCRdb ran MiXCR on the multiplex PCR reads and lists one entry per CDR3 protein. In the table there are approximately 600,000 distinct CDR3 sequences, 15% to 20% of which are singletons. The sequence was obtained from a woman between 25 and 40 years old with Graves' hyperthyroidism. V and J are TRBV6-2 or TRBV6-3 and TRBJ2-7, with D unresolved. The sequencing sample was made of blood. The CDR3 DNA is TGTGCCAGCATTGGGGACTCCTACGAGCAGTACTTC. Amino acid sequence: CASIGDSYEQYF.